This TCR beta chain was identified during a study of blood T cell repertoires in COVID-19. About the study: Nucleic acid was either cDNA or gDNA, and it came from T cells, B-cell-depleted T cells, or PBMCs.

Clones were read by immunoSEQ multiplex PCR, and TCRdb kept only the in-frame ones, dropping some. This sample yields 120,000 or so clones, of which roughly 89% are seen a single time; 3.8% belongs to the top ten. Patients in Seattle were enrolled during active infection, then followed longitudinally. The CDR3 has 13 residues. From germline, CDR1 is KGHSH and CDR2 LQKENI. The ends were cut back, 0 bases at V and 2 bases at J, with 5 bases in the middle. The source is an older woman with COVID-19, enrolled during active disease. Material: peripheral blood. This chain connects TRBV18 to TRBJ2-7; the D is unclear. The CDR3, as DNA: TGTGCCAGCTCACCACCAACTGCCTACGAGCAGTACTTC. Amino acids: CASSPPTAYEQYF.